Shown below are 3 T cell receptor beta chains from a single sample sequenced in a study of beta chain features in type 1 diabetes. Notes on the study in general: Researchers report that Type 1 diabetes patients had moderately but significantly shorter TCRB CDR3s across all four CD4+ subsets.

These receptors are not linked to any known antigen. Expressed TCRB transcripts were sequenced after all isolated RNA was converted to cDNA. Method: immunoSEQ multiplex PCR; TCRdb's copy keeps in-frame clones and lacks some. The table includes 600,000 or so clones, 11% to 15% detected once. The sample was naive CD4+ T cells from blood. These receptors all stem from a man between 18 and 29 years old with type 1 diabetes.

V gene TRBV7-9 combines with J gene TRBJ2-1; 14 nucleotides agree with TRBD2. Trimming at V came to 6 bases and at J to 0 bases, leaving 10 bases not matched to a gene. Per germline, CDR1 SEHNR and CDR2 FQNEAQ (reference sequence). There are 19 residues in the CDR3. The CDR3 protein is CASRNRGLAGGSSYNEQFF. The DNA for the CDR3 is TGTGCCAGCAGAAACCGTGGACTAGCGGGGGGTAGCTCCTACAATGAGCAGTTCTTC.

V usage is TRBV5-4 and J usage is TRBJ1-1; maybe TRBD1 (5 bases). This CDR3 comprises 14 residues. CDR1 and CDR2 from the germline V gene are SGHNT and YYREEE (reference sequence). Deletions cut 6 bases from V and 7 bases from J, with 19 bases between. CDR3 DNA: TGTGCCAGCACCCCGGGTGGGGCGGATAGTGAAGCTTTCTTT. Residues: CASTPGGADSEAFF.

The rearrangement joins TRBV7-9 to TRBJ2-5, with 7 positions matching TRBD1. Trimming cost V 5 bases and J 2 bases; bases outside gene matches: 8. The CDR3 loop spans 15 amino acids. Germline values: CDR1 SEHNR, CDR2 FQNEAQ (reference sequence). The CDR3 sequence is CASSKGQMKQETQYF. The CDR3 bases are TGTGCCAGCAGCAAGGGACAGATGAAACAAGAGACCCAGTACTTC. The variable domain in full, with the rest retrieved from reference TRBV7-9 and TRBJ2-5, is DTGVSQNPRHKITKRGQNVTFRCDPISEHNRLYWYRQTLGQGPEFLTYFQNEAQLEKSRLLSDRFSAERPKGSFSTLEIQRTEQGDSAMYLCASSKGQMKQETQYFGPGTRLLVL.